The T cell receptor beta chain under discussion was sequenced for a study of T cell changes during pregnancy in multiple sclerosis. The CDR3 is made up of 13 amino acids. The germline V gene encodes CDR1 SNHLY and CDR2 FYNNEI. Trimming removed 6 bases at V and 8 bases at J, with 11 bases between. This table comes from immunoSEQ multiplex PCR, and its TCRdb copy is limited to in-frame clones, with some not included. Among fewer than 85,000 clones listed, 93% were seen once. The source is a female donor with multiple sclerosis, enrolled in a pregnancy study. The sample was peripheral blood, taken in the second trimester of pregnancy. V gene TRBV2 combines with J gene TRBJ1-6, with unresolved D. The CDR3 DNA sequence: TGTGCCAGCAGGGGGAGGACCGATTCACCCCTCCACTTT. It specifies CASRGRTDSPLHF.